Included here is one T cell receptor (beta chain) sequence, with context. Only in-frame clones appear in the TCRdb table, and some are missing; sequencing was by immunoSEQ multiplex PCR. The sample carries around 100,000 clones, roughly 91% recorded once. The sample comes from a study of T cell responses to AZD1222 COVID-19 vaccine. The ends were cut back, 2 bases at V and 5 bases at J, with 15 bases in the middle. Germline values: CDR1 KGHSH, CDR2 LQKENI. The CDR3 contains 15 residues. Sequences were derived from peripheral blood, sampled on day 0 of AZD1222 vaccination. The chain recombines TRBV18 with TRBJ1-1; D uncertain. This clonotype was obtained from an adult in good health. The CDR3 DNA follows: TGTGCCAGCTCACCAAGGCAGGATCGTACGACTGAAGCTTTCTTT. It yields the protein CASSPRQDRTTEAFF.